Listed below are T cell receptor beta chains from one sample, sequenced in a study of control samples from healthy donors and cancer patients. TCRdb's copy holds only in-frame clones and misses some; the assay was immunoSEQ multiplex PCR. The table has 120,000 to 150,000 clones, 90% to 95% seen once. Sequences were obtained from blood. Every receptor here comes from a man younger than 35 in good health. The CDR3 runs from the conserved cysteine through the conserved F or W. D genes are given only for firm matches. Only part of the rows carry a size: once, few, many, or a class if the clone is expanded.

len	j_gene	v_gene	d_gene	abundance	CDR3nt	CDR3aa
15	TRBJ2-7	TRBV19	NA	once	TGTGCCAGTAGTTACCTCTCGCAGGGAGGAGGCGAGCAGTACTTC	CASSYLSQGGGEQYF
15	TRBJ1-1	TRBV6-2/TRBV6-3	NA	NA	TGTGCCAGCAGCGACGGAGGGGCGGGGAACACTGAAGCTTTCTTT	CASSDGGAGNTEAFF
16	TRBJ1-1	TRBV4-1	TRBD1	NA	TGCGCCAGCAGCCAGCTCCTTGGACAGGGGAACACTGAAGCTTTCTTT	CASSQLLGQGNTEAFF
15	TRBJ2-7	TRBV6-5	TRBD2	NA	TGTGCCAGCAGTCCGACGGGGGGATCTACCTACGAGCAGTACTTC	CASSPTGGSTYEQYF
17	TRBJ1-6	TRBV27	NA	NA	TGTGCCAGCAGCTTAACGGTCACAGCTGATTATAATTCACCCCTCCACTTT	CASSLTVTADYNSPLHF
14	TRBJ2-5	TRBV7-2	NA	NA	TGTGCCAGCAGCCCCGGACTAACGGGAGAGACCCAGTACTTC	CASSPGLTGETQYF
13	TRBJ2-3	TRBV2	NA	NA	TGTGCGGCGGGAAGGACTGAAACAGATACGCAGTATTTT	CAAGRTETDTQYF
13	TRBJ2-3	TRBV30	NA	NA	TGTGCCTGGAGAAGACTTAACACAGATACGCAGTATTTT	CAWRRLNTDTQYF
13	TRBJ2-2	TRBV7-2	NA	NA	TGTGCCAGCAGCTTAGCGGCAATTGGGGAGCTGTTTTTT	CASSLAAIGELFF
14	TRBJ2-7	TRBV6-4	NA	NA	TGTGCCAGCAGTGAAGAGGAGGGGCCTTACGAGCAGTACTTC	CASSEEEGPYEQYF
17	TRBJ1-6	TRBV11-2	NA	NA	TGTGCCAGCAGCTCTCGGACAGCAGGTCCCTATAATTCACCCCTCCACTTT	CASSSRTAGPYNSPLHF
15	TRBJ1-4	TRBV27	NA	NA	TGTGCCAGCAGTCGGATCCTAGACCTAGGGGAAAAACTGTTTTTT	CASSRILDLGEKLFF
14	TRBJ1-5	TRBV6-1	NA	NA	TGTGCCAGCAGTGAAGAGGCAGGGCTTCAGCCCCAGCATTTT	CASSEEAGLQPQHF
15	TRBJ2-3	TRBV29-1	NA	NA	TGCAGCGTTGAAGAAGGATGGGGGGGCACAGATACGCAGTATTTT	CSVEEGWGGTDTQYF
14	TRBJ2-2	TRBV3-1/TRBV3-2	NA	NA	TGTGCCAGCAGCCAAGGGTTATTCCCCGGGGAGCTGTTTTTT	CASSQGLFPGELFF
14	TRBJ1-2	TRBV4-3	NA	NA	TGCGCCAGCAGCCAAGGGCTGGGGGGCTCCGGCTACACCTTC	CASSQGLGGSGYTF
15	TRBJ2-1	TRBV7-3	NA	NA	TGTGCCAGCAGCTTAGTTGTCTCCTCCTACAATGAGCAGTTCTTC	CASSLVVSSYNEQFF
12	TRBJ1-2	TRBV30	NA	NA	TGTGCCTGGAGTGGAGGGGGAAGCGGCTACACCTTC	CAWSGGGSGYTF
16	TRBJ1-4	TRBV28	TRBD1	NA	TGTGCCAGCAGTTCCTACAGGGGGAGGACTAATGAAAAACTGTTTTTT	CASSSYRGRTNEKLFF
13	TRBJ2-7	TRBV25-1	NA	NA	TGTGCCAGCAGTGATCGGAGTTTGGGGGGTCTGTACTTC	CASSDRSLGGLYF
11	TRBJ2-7	TRBV3-1/TRBV3-2	NA	NA	TGTGCCAGCAGCACTAACTACGAGCAGTACTTC	CASSTNYEQYF
19	TRBJ2-6	TRBV9	TRBD2	once	TGTGCCAGCAGCGTATATCCTGCGGGAGGTCTCTCTGGGGCCAACGTCCTGACTTTC	CASSVYPAGGLSGANVLTF
15	TRBJ1-1	TRBV6-1	NA	NA	TGTGCCAGCAGTGAAAGGGACCCCCGCGTGGCTGAAGCTTTCTTT	CASSERDPRVAEAFF
16	TRBJ1-2	TRBV5-1	NA	NA	TGCGCCAGCAGCGCGCGTGCCGGGGGCCCTAACTATGGCTACACCTTC	CASSARAGGPNYGYTF
16	TRBJ2-1	TRBV15	NA	NA	TGTGCCACCAGCAGAGATCCGGCAGGGGGGTACAATGAGCAGTTCTTC	CATSRDPAGGYNEQFF
13	TRBJ2-2	TRBV5-4	NA	once	TGTGCCAGCAGCTTGGGGCGAGGCGGGGAGCTGTTTTTT	CASSLGRGGELFF
13	TRBJ2-7	TRBV7-8	TRBD2	NA	TGTGCCAGCAGCCCGGGACTACACTACGAGCAGTACTTC	CASSPGLHYEQYF
14	TRBJ1-1	TRBV3-1/TRBV3-2	NA	NA	TGTGCCAGCAGCCGCCAGGGAGGGGGGGTAAAAGCTTTCTTT	CASSRQGGGVKAFF
14	TRBJ2-1	TRBV11-3	TRBD2	NA	TGTGCCAGCAGCTGGAGCGGGACGGGTAATGAGCAGTTCTTC	CASSWSGTGNEQFF
15	TRBJ1-5	TRBV4-1	NA	NA	TGCGCCAGCAGCCAAGATCCCAGGGTCGGCCAGCCCCAGCATTTT	CASSQDPRVGQPQHF
14	TRBJ1-1	TRBV30	NA	once	TGTGCCTGGAGTGGTGGGGCGCTGGGCACTGAAGCTTTCTTT	CAWSGGALGTEAFF
15	TRBJ2-6	TRBV2	TRBD1	NA	TGTGCCACCACGGGACAGAGCTCTGGGGCCAACGTCCTGACTTTC	CATTGQSSGANVLTF
14	TRBJ1-1	TRBV9	NA	few	TGTGCCAGCAGCGCGGGCCTCAGGAACACTGAAGCTTTCTTT	CASSAGLRNTEAFF
17	TRBJ1-1	TRBV18	TRBD1	NA	TGTGCCAGCTCACCATTCGACAGGGGAGGTATGAACACTGAAGCTTTCTTT	CASSPFDRGGMNTEAFF
13	TRBJ2-7	TRBV3-1/TRBV3-2	NA	NA	TGTGCCAGCAGCCGGGGGGACAGCTACGAGCAGTACTTC	CASSRGDSYEQYF
15	TRBJ1-6	TRBV4-1	TRBD1	NA	TGCGCCAGCAGCCAAGCGGACAGGCTACCCCCTCCCCTCCACTTT	CASSQADRLPPPLHF
17	TRBJ2-7	TRBV7-6	TRBD2	NA	TGTGCCAGCAGCTTCTTAGCGGGGGGCCACTTATCGGACGAGCAGTACTTC	CASSFLAGGHLSDEQYF
13	TRBJ1-1	TRBV29-1	NA	NA	TGCAGCGTTGATGGGGTTTCGAACACTGAAGCTTTCTTT	CSVDGVSNTEAFF
15	TRBJ1-2	TRBV6-4	TRBD1	NA	TGTGCCAGCAGTGCAGACAGGGATCGAAACTATGGCTACACCTTC	CASSADRDRNYGYTF
14	TRBJ2-7	TRBV5-6	NA	NA	TGTGCCAGCAGTCGCCCAGCGGGACACTACGAGCAGTACTTC	CASSRPAGHYEQYF
13	TRBJ2-7	TRBV5-4	NA	once	TGTGCCAGCAGCCGCCATTGGGTCAACGAGCAGTACTTC	CASSRHWVNEQYF
14	TRBJ1-2	TRBV2	NA	NA	TGTGCCAGCAGTGAAGCGCTTAACGAGGCGGGCTACACCTTC	CASSEALNEAGYTF
13	TRBJ2-2	TRBV7-3	TRBD2	NA	TGTGCCAGCAGCCCACGCGGGGGCGGGGAGCTGTTTTTT	CASSPRGGGELFF
11	TRBJ1-1	TRBV30	NA	NA	TGTGCCTGGGACGGGGGGGGTGAAGCTTTCTTT	CAWDGGGEAFF
13	TRBJ2-3	TRBV6-1	NA	NA	TGTGCCAGCAGTGAATCCGGTACAGATACGCAGTATTTT	CASSESGTDTQYF
15	TRBJ2-7	TRBV15	TRBD1	NA	TGTGCCACCAGCAGATTCCGGGACAGGGTATACGAGCAGTACTTC	CATSRFRDRVYEQYF
16	TRBJ2-7	TRBV5-1	TRBD1	once	TGCGCCAGCAGCTCGCTGCCACAGGGGGCGCAGTACGAGCAGTACTTC	CASSSLPQGAQYEQYF
14	TRBJ1-4	TRBV5-4	NA	NA	TGTGCCAGCAGCCGGGTCGACAAGGGGGAAAAACTGTTTTTT	CASSRVDKGEKLFF
14	TRBJ1-5	TRBV3-1/TRBV3-2	NA	NA	TGTGCCAGCAGCCAAGCCGACAGCAATCAGCCCCAGCATTTT	CASSQADSNQPQHF
15	TRBJ2-3	TRBV7-3	NA	once	TGTGCCAGCAGCACCTCGACTAGAGGGTTAGATACGCAGTATTTT	CASSTSTRGLDTQYF
15	TRBJ1-4	TRBV7-8	TRBD1	NA	TGTGCCAGCAGCCCCTGGGACAGAACTAATGAAAAACTGTTTTTT	CASSPWDRTNEKLFF
17	TRBJ2-2	TRBV13	TRBD2	NA	TGTGCCAGCAGCCTTCAACGTTGGACTAGCGGCCCCGGGGAGCTGTTTTTT	CASSLQRWTSGPGELFF
15	TRBJ1-2	TRBV5-1	TRBD1	NA	TGCGCCAGCAGCTTGGCGGCAGGGGGCTTGCGTGGCTACACCTTC	CASSLAAGGLRGYTF
13	TRBJ1-2	TRBV6-1	TRBD1	NA	TGTGCCAGCAGTGATAGGGACAGAACTGGCTACACCTTC	CASSDRDRTGYTF
14	TRBJ1-1	TRBV19	NA	NA	TGTGCCAGTTCCTCCCGAGGAGAGGGGGCTGAAGCTTTCTTT	CASSSRGEGAEAFF
17	TRBJ2-1	TRBV29-1	TRBD2	NA	TGCAGCGGCGTAGGGACTAGCGGCCATAGCTCCTACAATGAGCAGTTCTTC	CSGVGTSGHSSYNEQFF
13	TRBJ1-6	TRBV10-1	NA	NA	TGCGCCAGCGCTGGACAGCATAATTCACCCCTCCACTTT	CASAGQHNSPLHF